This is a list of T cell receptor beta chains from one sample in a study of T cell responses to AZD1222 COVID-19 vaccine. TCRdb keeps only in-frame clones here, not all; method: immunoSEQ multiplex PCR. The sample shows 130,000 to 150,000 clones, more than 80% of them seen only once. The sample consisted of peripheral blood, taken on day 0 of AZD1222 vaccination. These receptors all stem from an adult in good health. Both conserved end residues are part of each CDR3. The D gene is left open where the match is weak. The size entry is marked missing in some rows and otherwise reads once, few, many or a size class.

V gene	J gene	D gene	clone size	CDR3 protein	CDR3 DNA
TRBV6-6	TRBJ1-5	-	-	CASSYRAEGNQPQHF	TGTGCCAGCAGTTACAGGGCCGAGGGCAATCAGCCCCAGCATTTT
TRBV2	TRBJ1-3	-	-	CASSEALQWHSGNTIYF	TGTGCCAGCAGTGAAGCGCTTCAATGGCACTCTGGAAACACCATATATTTT
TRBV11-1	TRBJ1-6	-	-	CASTTSFGNNSPLHF	TGTGCCAGCACCACGTCGTTTGGAAATAATTCACCCCTCCACTTT
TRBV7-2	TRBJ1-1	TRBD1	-	CASSPQGANTEAFF	TGTGCCAGCAGCCCACAGGGGGCCAACACTGAAGCTTTCTTT
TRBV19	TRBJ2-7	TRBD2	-	CASSPGLAETYEQYF	TGTGCCAGTAGCCCAGGACTAGCGGAAACCTACGAGCAGTACTTC
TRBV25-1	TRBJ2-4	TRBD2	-	CASSGQAGERKAKNIQYF	TGTGCCAGCAGTGGACAAGCGGGAGAGAGAAAAGCCAAAAACATTCAGTACTTC
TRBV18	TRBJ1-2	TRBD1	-	CASSPGTGLFYGYTF	TGTGCCAGCTCACCTGGGACAGGCCTTTTCTATGGCTACACCTTC
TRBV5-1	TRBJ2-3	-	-	CASSLEGTDTQYF	TGCGCCAGCAGCTTGGAAGGCACAGATACGCAGTATTTT
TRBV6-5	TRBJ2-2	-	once	CATGVTGELFF	TGTGCCACCGGGGTCACCGGGGAGCTGTTTTTT
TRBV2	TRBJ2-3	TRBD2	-	CASSSGGGPDTQYF	TGTGCCAGCTCGAGCGGGGGGGGCCCGGATACGCAGTATTTT
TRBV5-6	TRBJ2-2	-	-	CASSTFTGNTGELFF	TGTGCCAGCAGCACCTTCACAGGGAACACCGGGGAGCTGTTTTTT
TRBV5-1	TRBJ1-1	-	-	CASSLVGQTMNTEAFF	TGCGCCAGCAGCTTGGTCGGACAAACCATGAACACTGAAGCTTTCTTT
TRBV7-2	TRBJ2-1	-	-	CASSLVGGEQFF	TGTGCCAGCAGCTTAGTAGGTGGTGAGCAGTTCTTC
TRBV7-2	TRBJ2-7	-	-	CASSLGPGSGYEQYF	TGTGCCAGCAGCTTAGGGCCGGGAAGCGGGTACGAGCAGTACTTC
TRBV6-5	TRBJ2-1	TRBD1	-	CATRTTGVGEQFF	TGTGCCACCCGGACGACAGGGGTAGGTGAGCAGTTCTTC
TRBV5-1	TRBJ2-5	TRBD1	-	CASSFQGEETQYF	TGCGCCAGCAGTTTTCAGGGGGAAGAGACCCAGTACTTC
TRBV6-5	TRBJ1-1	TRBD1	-	CASSPRTGLNTEAFF	TGTGCCAGCAGCCCACGGACAGGGCTGAACACTGAAGCTTTCTTT
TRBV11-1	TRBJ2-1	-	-	CASSTGQSSYNEQFF	TGTGCCAGCAGCACCGGACAGAGCTCCTACAATGAGCAGTTCTTC
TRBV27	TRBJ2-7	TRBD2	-	CASSSPSLAGGAYEQYF	TGTGCCAGCAGTTCACCATCACTAGCGGGAGGGGCCTACGAGCAGTACTTC
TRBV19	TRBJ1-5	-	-	CASGPYSNQPQHF	TGTGCCAGCGGGCCCTATAGCAATCAGCCCCAGCATTTT
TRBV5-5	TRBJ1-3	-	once	CASSLGDFVLGNTIYF	TGTGCCAGCAGCTTGGGGGACTTTGTACTGGGAAACACCATATATTTT
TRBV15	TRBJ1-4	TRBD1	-	CATSMGQPNEKLFF	TGTGCCACCAGCATGGGACAGCCGAATGAAAAACTGTTTTTT
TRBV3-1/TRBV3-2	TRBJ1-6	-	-	CASSLGGALHF	TGTGCCAGCAGCCTCGGGGGGGCCCTCCACTTT
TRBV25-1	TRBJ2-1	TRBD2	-	CASSDGPAGAQNEQFF	TGTGCCAGCAGTGACGGACCGGCGGGAGCTCAGAATGAGCAGTTCTTC
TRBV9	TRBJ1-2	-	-	CASSATGRGYTF	TGTGCCAGCAGCGCCACAGGCCGGGGCTACACCTTC
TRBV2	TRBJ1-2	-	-	CASTGAFNYGYTF	TGTGCCAGCACGGGGGCTTTCAACTATGGCTACACCTTC
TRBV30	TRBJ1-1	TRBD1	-	CAWSRGQGARAFF	TGTGCCTGGAGTCGGGGACAGGGGGCGAGAGCTTTCTTT
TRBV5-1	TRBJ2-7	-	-	CASSSGTGQPYEQYF	TGCGCCAGCAGCTCTGGGACCGGACAACCCTACGAGCAGTACTTC
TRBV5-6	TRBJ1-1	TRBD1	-	CASSRNRGDTEAFF	TGTGCCAGCAGCAGAAACAGGGGTGACACTGAAGCTTTCTTT
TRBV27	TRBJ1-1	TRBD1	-	CASRTTRGAEAFF	TGTGCCAGCAGAACCACCAGGGGGGCTGAAGCTTTCTTT
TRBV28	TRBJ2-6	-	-	CASSSMGGTVGGANVLTF	TGTGCCAGCAGCTCCATGGGTGGTACGGTCGGCGGGGCCAACGTCCTGACTTTC
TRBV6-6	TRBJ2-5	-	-	CASSYKRETQYF	TGTGCCAGCAGTTACAAGCGAGAGACCCAGTACTTC
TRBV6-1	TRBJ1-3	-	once	CASSESGAGNTIYF	TGTGCCAGCAGTGAGTCAGGGGCTGGAAACACCATATATTTT
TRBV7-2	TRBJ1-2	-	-	CASSLETGNYGYTF	TGTGCCAGCAGCTTAGAGACCGGTAACTATGGCTACACCTTC
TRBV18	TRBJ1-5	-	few	CASSQGNQPQHF	TGTGCCAGCTCACAGGGAAATCAGCCCCAGCATTTT
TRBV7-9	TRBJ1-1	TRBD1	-	CASSLRQGAGYMNTEAFF	TGTGCCAGCAGCTTGAGACAGGGGGCGGGATATATGAACACTGAAGCTTTCTTT
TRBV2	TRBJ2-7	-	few	CASISYEQYF	TGTGCCAGCATCTCCTACGAGCAGTACTTC
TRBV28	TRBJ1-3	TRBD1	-	CASRTRDRGDSGNTIYF	TGTGCCAGCAGGACCCGGGACAGGGGGGACTCTGGAAACACCATATATTTT
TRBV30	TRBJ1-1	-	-	CAWSRTVNTEAFF	TGTGCCTGGAGTCGGACGGTGAACACTGAAGCTTTCTTT
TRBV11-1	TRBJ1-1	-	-	CASAPGPNTEAFF	TGTGCCAGCGCACCGGGCCCGAACACTGAAGCTTTCTTT
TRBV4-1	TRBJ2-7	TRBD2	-	CASSQVGLAGGLYEQYF	TGCGCCAGCAGCCAAGTTGGGCTAGCGGGGGGTCTCTACGAGCAGTACTTC
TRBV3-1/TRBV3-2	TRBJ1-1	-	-	CASSQALRGGTEAFF	TGTGCCAGCAGCCAGGCCCTCAGGGGAGGGACTGAAGCTTTCTTT
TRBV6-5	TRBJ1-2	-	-	CASSYDGQNYGYTF	TGTGCCAGCAGTTACGATGGCCAGAACTATGGCTACACCTTC
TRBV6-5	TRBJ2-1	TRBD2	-	CASSYSLAGNEQFF	TGTGCCAGCAGTTACAGTCTAGCGGGGAATGAGCAGTTCTTC
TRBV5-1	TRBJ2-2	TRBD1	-	CASRDFDRGPTGELFF	TGCGCCAGCAGGGATTTCGACAGGGGGCCCACCGGGGAGCTGTTTTTT
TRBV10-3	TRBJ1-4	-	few	CAISERQGREKLFF	TGTGCCATCAGTGAGCGGCAGGGGAGAGAAAAACTGTTTTTT
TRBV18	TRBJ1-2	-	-	CASSEGLQGRSGYTF	TGTGCCAGCTCAGAAGGGTTGCAGGGGCGCAGTGGCTACACCTTC
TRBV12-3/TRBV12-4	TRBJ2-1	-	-	CASSYLYNEQFF	TGTGCCAGCAGTTATCTCTACAATGAGCAGTTCTTC